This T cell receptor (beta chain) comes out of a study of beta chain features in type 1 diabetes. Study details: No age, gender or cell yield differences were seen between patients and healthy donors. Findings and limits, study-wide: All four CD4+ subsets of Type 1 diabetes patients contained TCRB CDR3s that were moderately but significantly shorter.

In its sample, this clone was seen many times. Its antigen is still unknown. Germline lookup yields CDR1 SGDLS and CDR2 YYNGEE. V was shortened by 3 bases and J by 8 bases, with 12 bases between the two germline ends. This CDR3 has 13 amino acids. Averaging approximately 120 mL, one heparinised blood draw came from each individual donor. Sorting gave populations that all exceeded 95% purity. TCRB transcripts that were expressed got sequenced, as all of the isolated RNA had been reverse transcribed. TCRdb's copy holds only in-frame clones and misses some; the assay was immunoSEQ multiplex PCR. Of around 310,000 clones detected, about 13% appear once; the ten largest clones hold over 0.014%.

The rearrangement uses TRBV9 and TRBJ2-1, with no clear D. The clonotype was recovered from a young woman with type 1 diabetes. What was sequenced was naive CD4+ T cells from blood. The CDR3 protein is CASSGLAYDEQFF. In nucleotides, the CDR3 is TGTGCCAGCAGCGGTTTAGCATACGATGAGCAGTTCTTC.